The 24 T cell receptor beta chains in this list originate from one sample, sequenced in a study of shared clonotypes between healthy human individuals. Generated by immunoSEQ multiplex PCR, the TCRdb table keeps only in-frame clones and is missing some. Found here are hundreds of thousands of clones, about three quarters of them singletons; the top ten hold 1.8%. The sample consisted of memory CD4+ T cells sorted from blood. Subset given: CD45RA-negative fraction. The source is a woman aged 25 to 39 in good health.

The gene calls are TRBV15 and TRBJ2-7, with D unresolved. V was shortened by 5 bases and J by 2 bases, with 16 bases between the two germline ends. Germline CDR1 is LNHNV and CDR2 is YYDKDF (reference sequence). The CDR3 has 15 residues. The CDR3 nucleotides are TGTGCCACCAGCGGCGAACTACTAAGTGCCTACGAGCAGTACTTC. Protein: CATSGELLSAYEQYF.

The CDR3 here is CASSYSQGSYGYTF. The DNA for the CDR3 is TGTGCCAGCAGTTACTCCCAGGGGTCCTATGGCTACACCTTC. The rearrangement links TRBV6-6 to TRBJ1-2, with D perhaps matching TRBD1 (6 bases). The germline V and J ends were trimmed by 0 bases and 4 bases, with 9 bases remaining between them. The CDR3 is made up of 14 amino acids. Germline V gene lookup returns CDR1 MNHNY and CDR2 SVGAGI (reference sequence).

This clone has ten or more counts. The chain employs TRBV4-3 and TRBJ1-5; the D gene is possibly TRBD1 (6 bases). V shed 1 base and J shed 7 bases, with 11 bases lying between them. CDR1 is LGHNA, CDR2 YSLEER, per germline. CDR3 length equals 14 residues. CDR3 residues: CASSQVADRQPQHF. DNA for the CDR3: TGCGCCAGCAGCCAAGTAGCGGACAGACAGCCCCAGCATTTT.

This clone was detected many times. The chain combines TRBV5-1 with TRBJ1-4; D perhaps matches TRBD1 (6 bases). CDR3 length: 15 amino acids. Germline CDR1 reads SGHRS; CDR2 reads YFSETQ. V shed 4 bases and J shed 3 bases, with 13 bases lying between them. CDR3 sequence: CASSPGRGPNEKLFF. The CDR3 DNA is TGCGCCAGCAGCCCTGGCAGGGGACCTAATGAAAAACTGTTTTTT.

Written as DNA, the CDR3 is TGTGCCAGCAGCTTTCCGCGTAGCCCTGGAAACACCATATATTTT. This codes for CASSFPRSPGNTIYF. V gene TRBV7-9 combines with J gene TRBJ1-3, with unresolved D. The ends were cut back, 3 bases at V and 2 bases at J, with 11 bases in the middle. The germline CDR1 and CDR2 sequences are SEHNR and FQNEAQ (reference sequence). The CDR3 sequence is 15 residues long.

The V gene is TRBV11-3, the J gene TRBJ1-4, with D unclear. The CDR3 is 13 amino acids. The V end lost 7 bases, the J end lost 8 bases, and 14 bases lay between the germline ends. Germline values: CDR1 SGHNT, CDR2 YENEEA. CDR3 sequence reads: CASNGVEGEKLFF. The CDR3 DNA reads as TGTGCCAGCAATGGGGTAGAGGGCGAAAAACTGTTTTTT.

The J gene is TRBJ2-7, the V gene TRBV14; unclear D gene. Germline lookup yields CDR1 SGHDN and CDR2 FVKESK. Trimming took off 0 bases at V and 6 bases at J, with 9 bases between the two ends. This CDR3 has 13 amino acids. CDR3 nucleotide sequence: TGTGCCAGCAGCCAAGATTGGGAAGGCGAGCAGTACTTC. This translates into CASSQDWEGEQYF.

CDR3 coding DNA: TGTGCCAGCAACCTACGGGCTAGCGGTTACAATGAGCAGTTCTTC. It specifies CASNLRASGYNEQFF. V gene TRBV11-2 combines with J gene TRBJ2-1, with TRBD2 identical over 7 bases. Germline CDR1 and CDR2: SGHAT and FQNNGV. Germline trimming cut 7 bases from V and 4 bases from J; bases unmatched to any gene: 10. The CDR3 is made up of 15 amino acids.

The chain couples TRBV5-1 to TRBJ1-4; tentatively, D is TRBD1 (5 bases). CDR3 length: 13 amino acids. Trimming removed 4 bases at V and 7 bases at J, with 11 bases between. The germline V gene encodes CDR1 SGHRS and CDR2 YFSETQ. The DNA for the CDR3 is TGCGCCAGCAGCCCCCAGGGAGCTGAAAAACTGTTTTTT. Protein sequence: CASSPQGAEKLFF.

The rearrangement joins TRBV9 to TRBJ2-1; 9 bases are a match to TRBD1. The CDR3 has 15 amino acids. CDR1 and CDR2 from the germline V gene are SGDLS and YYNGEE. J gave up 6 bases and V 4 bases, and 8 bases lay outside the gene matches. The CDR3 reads CASSFGQGQFNEQFF. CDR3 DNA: TGTGCCAGCAGCTTCGGACAGGGGCAATTCAATGAGCAGTTCTTC. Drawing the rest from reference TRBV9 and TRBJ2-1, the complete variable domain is DSGVTQTPKHLITATGQRVTLRCSPRSGDLSVYWYQQSLDQGLQFLIQYYNGEERAKGNILERFSAQQFPDLHSELNLSSLELGDSALYFCASSFGQGQFNEQFFGPGTRLTVL.

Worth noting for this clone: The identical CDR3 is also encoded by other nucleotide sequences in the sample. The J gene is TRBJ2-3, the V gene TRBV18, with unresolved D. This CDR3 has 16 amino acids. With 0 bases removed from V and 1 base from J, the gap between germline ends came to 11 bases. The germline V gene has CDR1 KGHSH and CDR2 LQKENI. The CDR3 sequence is CASSPPTVRRTDTQYF. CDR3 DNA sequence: TGTGCCAGCTCACCACCAACGGTCAGGCGCACAGATACGCAGTATTTT.

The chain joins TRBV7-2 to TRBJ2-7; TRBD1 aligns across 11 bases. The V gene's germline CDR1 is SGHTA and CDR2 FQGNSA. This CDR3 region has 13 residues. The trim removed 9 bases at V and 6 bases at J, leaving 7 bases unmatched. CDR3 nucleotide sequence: TGTGCCAGTTCGGACAGGGGGCCTAGCGAGCAGTACTTC. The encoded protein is CASSDRGPSEQYF.

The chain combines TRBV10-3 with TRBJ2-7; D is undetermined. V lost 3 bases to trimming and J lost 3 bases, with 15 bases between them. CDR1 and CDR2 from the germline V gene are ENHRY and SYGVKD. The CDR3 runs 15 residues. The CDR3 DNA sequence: TGTGCCATCAGTGACGAATCCCGGGCCAACTACGAGCAGTACTTC. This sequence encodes CAISDESRANYEQYF.

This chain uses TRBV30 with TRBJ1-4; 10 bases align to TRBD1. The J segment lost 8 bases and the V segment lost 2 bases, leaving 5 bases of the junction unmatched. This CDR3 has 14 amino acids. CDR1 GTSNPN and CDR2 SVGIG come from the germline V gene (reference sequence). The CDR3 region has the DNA TGTGCCTGGAGTAGGGGACAGGGGCCCGAAAAACTGTTTTTT. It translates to CAWSRGQGPEKLFF.

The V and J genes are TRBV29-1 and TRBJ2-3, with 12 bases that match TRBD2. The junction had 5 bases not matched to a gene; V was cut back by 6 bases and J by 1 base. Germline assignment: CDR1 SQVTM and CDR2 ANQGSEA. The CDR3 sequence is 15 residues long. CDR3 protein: CSVLAGGVGTDTQYF. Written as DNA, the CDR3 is TGCAGCGTACTAGCGGGGGGAGTCGGCACAGATACGCAGTATTTT.

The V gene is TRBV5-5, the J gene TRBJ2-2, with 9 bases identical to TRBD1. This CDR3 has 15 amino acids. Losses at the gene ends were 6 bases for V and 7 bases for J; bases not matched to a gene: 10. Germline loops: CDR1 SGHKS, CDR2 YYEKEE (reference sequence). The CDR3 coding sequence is TGTGCCAGCACCCGGACAGGGGACGGGGTCGGGGAGCTGTTTTTT. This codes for CASTRTGDGVGELFF.

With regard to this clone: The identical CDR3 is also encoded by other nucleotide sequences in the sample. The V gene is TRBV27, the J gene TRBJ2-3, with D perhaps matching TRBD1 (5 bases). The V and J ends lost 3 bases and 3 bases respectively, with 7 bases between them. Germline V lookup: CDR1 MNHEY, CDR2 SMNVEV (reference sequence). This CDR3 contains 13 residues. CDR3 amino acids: CASSFKGTDTQYF. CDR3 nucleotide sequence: TGTGCCAGCAGTTTCAAGGGGACAGATACGCAGTATTTT.

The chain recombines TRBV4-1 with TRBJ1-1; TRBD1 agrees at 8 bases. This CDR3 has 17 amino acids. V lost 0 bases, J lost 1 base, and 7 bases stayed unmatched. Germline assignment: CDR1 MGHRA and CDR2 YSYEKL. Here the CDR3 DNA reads TGCGCCAGCAGCCAAGATTTAGGACAGGGTTGGAACACTGAAGCTTTCTTT. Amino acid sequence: CASSQDLGQGWNTEAFF.

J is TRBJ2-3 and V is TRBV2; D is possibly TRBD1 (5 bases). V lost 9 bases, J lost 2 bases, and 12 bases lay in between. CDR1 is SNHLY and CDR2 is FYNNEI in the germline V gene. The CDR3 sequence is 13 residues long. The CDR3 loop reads CASRQRHTDTQYF. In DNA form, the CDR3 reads TGTGCCAGTCGACAGAGACACACAGATACGCAGTATTTT.

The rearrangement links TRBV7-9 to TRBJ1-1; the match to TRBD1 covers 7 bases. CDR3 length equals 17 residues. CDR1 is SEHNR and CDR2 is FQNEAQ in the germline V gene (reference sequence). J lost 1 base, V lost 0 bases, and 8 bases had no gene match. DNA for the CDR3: TGTGCCAGCAGCTTAGCTGCATGGGGACAGCCGAACACTGAAGCTTTCTTT. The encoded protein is CASSLAAWGQPNTEAFF.

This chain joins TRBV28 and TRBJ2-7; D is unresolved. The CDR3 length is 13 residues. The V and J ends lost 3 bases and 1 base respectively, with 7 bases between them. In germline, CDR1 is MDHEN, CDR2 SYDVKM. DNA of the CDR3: TGTGCCAGCAGTTTGCCCCCATCCTACGAGCAGTACTTC. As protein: CASSLPPSYEQYF.

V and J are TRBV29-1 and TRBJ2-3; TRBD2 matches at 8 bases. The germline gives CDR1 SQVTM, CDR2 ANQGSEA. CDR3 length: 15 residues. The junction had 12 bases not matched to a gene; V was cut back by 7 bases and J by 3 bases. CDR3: CSASPGTSPTDTQYF. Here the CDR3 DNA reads TGCAGCGCCTCCCCCGGGACTAGTCCGACAGATACGCAGTATTTT.

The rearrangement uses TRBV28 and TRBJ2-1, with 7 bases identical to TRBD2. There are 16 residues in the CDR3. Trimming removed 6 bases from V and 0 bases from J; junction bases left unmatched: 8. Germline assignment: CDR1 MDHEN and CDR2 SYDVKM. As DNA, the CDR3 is TGTGCCAGCAGCCCGGCTTGGGGGGGCTCCTACAATGAGCAGTTCTTC. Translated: CASSPAWGGSYNEQFF.

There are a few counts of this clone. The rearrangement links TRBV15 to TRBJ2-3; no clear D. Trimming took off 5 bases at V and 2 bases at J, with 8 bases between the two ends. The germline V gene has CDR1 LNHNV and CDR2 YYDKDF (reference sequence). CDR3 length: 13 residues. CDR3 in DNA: TGTGCCACCAGCGTGACTCCCACAGATACGCAGTATTTT. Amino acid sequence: CATSVTPTDTQYF.